The source of this TCR beta chain is a study of shared clonotypes between healthy human individuals. This CDR3 contains 14 residues. Looked up from germline, CDR1 is SEHNR and CDR2 is FQNEAQ (reference sequence). Trimming left V 4 bases short and J 0 bases short, with 7 bases between. Generated by immunoSEQ multiplex PCR, the TCRdb table keeps only in-frame clones and is missing some. Of roughly 1,500,000 clones in the sample, approximately 98.5% are singletons; the top ten hold around 0.33%. The TCR sequence derives from a man aged 30-40 years in good health. This sequence joins TRBV7-9 and TRBJ1-3, with D hard to call. What was sequenced was naive CD4+ T cells sorted from blood. Subset noted: CD45RA+ positively selected. The CDR3 DNA sequence: TGTGCCAGCAGCTCGTCGATCTCTGGAAACACCATATATTTT. Amino acid sequence: CASSSSISGNTIYF. Full variable domain (outside the CDR3, taken from reference TRBV7-9 and TRBJ1-3): DTGVSQNPRHKITKRGQNVTFRCDPISEHNRLYWYRQTLGQGPEFLTYFQNEAQLEKSRLLSDRFSAERPKGSFSTLEIQRTEQGDSAMYLCASSSSISGNTIYFGEGSWLTVV.